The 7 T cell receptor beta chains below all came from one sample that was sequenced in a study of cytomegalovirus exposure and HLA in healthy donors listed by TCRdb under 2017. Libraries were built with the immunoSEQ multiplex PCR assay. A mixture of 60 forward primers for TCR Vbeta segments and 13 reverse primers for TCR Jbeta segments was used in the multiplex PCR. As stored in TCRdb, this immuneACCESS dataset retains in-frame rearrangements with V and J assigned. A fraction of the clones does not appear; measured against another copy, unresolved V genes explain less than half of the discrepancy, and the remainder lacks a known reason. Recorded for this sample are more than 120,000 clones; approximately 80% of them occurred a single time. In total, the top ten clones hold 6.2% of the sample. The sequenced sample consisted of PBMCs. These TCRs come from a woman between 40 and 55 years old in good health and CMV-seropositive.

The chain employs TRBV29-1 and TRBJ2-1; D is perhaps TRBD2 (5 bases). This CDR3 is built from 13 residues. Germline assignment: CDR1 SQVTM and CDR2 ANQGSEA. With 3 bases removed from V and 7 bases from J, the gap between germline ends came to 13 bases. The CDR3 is CSVDGEVENEQFF. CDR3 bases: TGCAGCGTTGACGGGGAAGTGGAAAATGAGCAGTTCTTC.

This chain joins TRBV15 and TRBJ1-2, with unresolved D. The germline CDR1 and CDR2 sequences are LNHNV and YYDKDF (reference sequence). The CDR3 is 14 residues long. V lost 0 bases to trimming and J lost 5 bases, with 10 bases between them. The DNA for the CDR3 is TGTGCCACCAGCAGAGATCTACAGATATATGGCTACACCTTC. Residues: CATSRDLQIYGYTF.

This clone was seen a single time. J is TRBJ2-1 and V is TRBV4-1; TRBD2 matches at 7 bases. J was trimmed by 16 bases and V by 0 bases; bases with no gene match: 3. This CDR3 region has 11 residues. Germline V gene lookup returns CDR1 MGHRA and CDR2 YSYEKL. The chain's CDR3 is CASSQDGGSFF. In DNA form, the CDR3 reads TGCGCCAGCAGCCAAGACGGCGGGAGCTTCTTC.

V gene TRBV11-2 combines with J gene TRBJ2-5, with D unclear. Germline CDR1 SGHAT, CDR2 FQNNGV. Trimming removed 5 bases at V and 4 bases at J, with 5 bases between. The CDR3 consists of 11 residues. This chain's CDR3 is CASSLGETQYF. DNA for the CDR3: TGTGCCAGCAGCCTCGGAGAGACCCAGTACTTC.

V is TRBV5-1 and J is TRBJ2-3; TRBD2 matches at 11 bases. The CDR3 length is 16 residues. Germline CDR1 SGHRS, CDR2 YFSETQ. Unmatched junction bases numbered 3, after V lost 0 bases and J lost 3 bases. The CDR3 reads CASSLARTSGTDTQYF. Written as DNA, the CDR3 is TGCGCCAGCAGCTTGGCCAGGACTAGCGGGACAGATACGCAGTATTTT.

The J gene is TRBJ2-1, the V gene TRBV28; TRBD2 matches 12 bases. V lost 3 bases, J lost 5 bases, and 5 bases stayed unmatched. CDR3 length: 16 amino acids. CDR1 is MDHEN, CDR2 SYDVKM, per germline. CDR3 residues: CASSFLGLAGNNEQFF. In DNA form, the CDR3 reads TGTGCCAGCAGTTTCCTAGGACTAGCGGGAAACAATGAGCAGTTCTTC.

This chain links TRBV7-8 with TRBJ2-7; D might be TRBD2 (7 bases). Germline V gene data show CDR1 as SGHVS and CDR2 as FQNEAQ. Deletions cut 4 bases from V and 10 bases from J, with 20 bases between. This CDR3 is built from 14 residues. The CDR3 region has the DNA TGTGCCAGCAGCTCAGTTCGGGGGGCGATTGGACAGTACTTC. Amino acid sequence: CASSSVRGAIGQYF.